Listed below are T cell receptor beta chains from one sample, sequenced in a study of T cells in narcolepsy. Measured with immunoSEQ multiplex PCR; TCRdb has only the in-frame clones, and not every one. The table includes tens of thousands of clones, 80% to 85% detected once. The sequencing sample was made of CD45RA- memory CD4+ T cells from PBMCs. These receptors came from a human donor with narcolepsy. CDR3s include the opening cysteine and the closing phenylalanine or tryptophan. A D gene is named only where the DNA matches it firmly. Rows may omit the clone size; those that give it use once, few, many or a size class.

clone size: NA; D gene: NA; J gene: TRBJ1-6; V gene: TRBV30; CDR3 protein: CAWSLGGSGSPLHF; CDR3 DNA: TGTGCCTGGAGCCTAGGAGGGTCCGGGTCACCCCTCCACTTT
clone size: NA; D gene: NA; J gene: TRBJ2-3; V gene: TRBV5-1; CDR3 protein: CASSLGQPTDTQYF; CDR3 DNA: TGCGCCAGCAGCTTGGGACAGCCGACAGATACGCAGTATTTT
clone size: NA; D gene: NA; J gene: TRBJ2-6; V gene: TRBV19; CDR3 protein: CASSIPSGRANVLTF; CDR3 DNA: TGTGCCAGTAGTATACCGTCAGGTCGGGCCAACGTCCTGACTTTC
clone size: NA; D gene: NA; J gene: TRBJ1-5; V gene: TRBV10-3; CDR3 protein: CAISEERERPQHF; CDR3 DNA: TGTGCCATCAGTGAGGAGCGGGAGAGGCCCCAGCATTTT
clone size: NA; D gene: TRBD1; J gene: TRBJ2-7; V gene: TRBV5-5; CDR3 protein: CASSLMGQAREQYF; CDR3 DNA: TGTGCCAGCAGCTTGATGGGACAGGCCCGCGAGCAGTACTTC
clone size: NA; D gene: TRBD1; J gene: TRBJ2-1; V gene: TRBV7-6; CDR3 protein: CASSKGWGQLTNEQFF; CDR3 DNA: TGTGCCAGCAGCAAAGGGTGGGGACAGTTAACCAATGAGCAGTTCTTC
clone size: NA; D gene: NA; J gene: TRBJ2-6; V gene: TRBV7-3; CDR3 protein: CASSPGVGLSSGANVLTF; CDR3 DNA: TGTGCCAGCAGTCCAGGGGTGGGACTGAGCTCTGGGGCCAACGTCCTGACTTTC
clone size: few; D gene: TRBD1; J gene: TRBJ2-2; V gene: TRBV6-5; CDR3 protein: CASKAGGYTGELFF; CDR3 DNA: TGTGCCAGCAAGGCAGGGGGCTACACCGGGGAGCTGTTTTTT
clone size: NA; D gene: NA; J gene: TRBJ2-2; V gene: TRBV29-1; CDR3 protein: CSVGSGAGELFF; CDR3 DNA: TGCAGCGTTGGTTCGGGGGCCGGGGAGCTGTTTTTT
clone size: NA; D gene: TRBD2; J gene: TRBJ2-5; V gene: TRBV9; CDR3 protein: CASSPPGLAGQETQYF; CDR3 DNA: TGTGCCAGCAGCCCCCCGGGACTAGCGGGGCAAGAGACCCAGTACTTC
clone size: NA; D gene: TRBD2; J gene: TRBJ2-7; V gene: TRBV6-1; CDR3 protein: CASSAGLAELYEQYF; CDR3 DNA: TGTGCCAGCAGTGCAGGACTAGCGGAGCTCTACGAGCAGTACTTC
clone size: NA; D gene: TRBD2; J gene: TRBJ2-5; V gene: TRBV10-2; CDR3 protein: CASSDSGGDQETQYF; CDR3 DNA: TGCGCCAGCAGTGATAGCGGGGGGGACCAAGAGACCCAGTACTTC
clone size: NA; D gene: TRBD1; J gene: TRBJ2-5; V gene: TRBV7-9; CDR3 protein: CASSSTDRGLETQYF; CDR3 DNA: TGTGCCAGCAGCTCCACAGACAGGGGGCTGGAGACCCAGTACTTC
clone size: NA; D gene: NA; J gene: TRBJ2-7; V gene: TRBV4-3; CDR3 protein: CASSQEPGHTYEQYF; CDR3 DNA: TGCGCCAGCAGCCAAGAACCGGGACACACCTACGAGCAGTACTTC
clone size: NA; D gene: NA; J gene: TRBJ1-4; V gene: TRBV11-2; CDR3 protein: CASSTMAEKLFF; CDR3 DNA: TGTGCCAGCAGCACGATGGCCGAAAAACTGTTTTTT
clone size: NA; D gene: NA; J gene: TRBJ1-1; V gene: TRBV18; CDR3 protein: CASSPGPDTEAFF; CDR3 DNA: TGTGCCAGCTCCCCGGGGCCTGACACTGAAGCCTTCTTT
clone size: NA; D gene: NA; J gene: TRBJ2-1; V gene: TRBV7-2; CDR3 protein: CASSLNRDNEQFF; CDR3 DNA: TGTGCCAGCAGCTTAAACAGGGACAATGAGCAGTTCTTC
clone size: NA; D gene: TRBD1; J gene: TRBJ2-5; V gene: TRBV5-1; CDR3 protein: CASSLALGTGVQEAQYF; CDR3 DNA: TGCGCCAGCAGCTTGGCGTTAGGGACAGGGGTTCAAGAGGCCCAGTACTTC
clone size: NA; D gene: TRBD1; J gene: TRBJ1-1; V gene: TRBV5-1; CDR3 protein: CASSYGGQANTEAFF; CDR3 DNA: TGCGCCAGCAGCTACGGGGGACAGGCGAACACTGAAGCTTTCTTT
clone size: NA; D gene: NA; J gene: TRBJ1-1; V gene: TRBV29-1; CDR3 protein: CSVVGPQMNTEAFF; CDR3 DNA: TGCAGCGTTGTTGGGCCCCAAATGAACACTGAAGCTTTCTTT
clone size: NA; D gene: NA; J gene: TRBJ1-3; V gene: TRBV6-1; CDR3 protein: CASSRSYGNTIYF; CDR3 DNA: TGTGCCAGCAGTCGGAGTTATGGAAACACCATATATTTT
clone size: NA; D gene: NA; J gene: TRBJ1-4; V gene: TRBV9; CDR3 protein: CASSVGARDANEKLFF; CDR3 DNA: TGTGCCAGCAGCGTAGGTGCGAGGGACGCTAATGAAAAACTGTTTTTT
clone size: once; D gene: NA; J gene: TRBJ2-6; V gene: TRBV7-3; CDR3 protein: CASSPSFGANVLTF; CDR3 DNA: TGTGCCAGCAGCCCCTCCTTTGGGGCCAACGTCCTGACTTTC
clone size: NA; D gene: NA; J gene: TRBJ1-1; V gene: TRBV6-1; CDR3 protein: CASRVKMNTEAFF; CDR3 DNA: TGTGCCAGCAGAGTAAAGATGAACACTGAAGCTTTCTTT
clone size: NA; D gene: NA; J gene: TRBJ2-2; V gene: TRBV5-1; CDR3 protein: CASSSVSTGELFF; CDR3 DNA: TGCGCCAGCAGCTCCGTGAGCACCGGGGAGCTGTTTTTT
clone size: once; D gene: TRBD1; J gene: TRBJ1-2; V gene: TRBV7-9; CDR3 protein: CASSLLGTGGNYGYTF; CDR3 DNA: TGTGCCAGCAGCTTACTCGGGACAGGGGGGAACTATGGCTACACCTTC
clone size: NA; D gene: TRBD2; J gene: TRBJ2-5; V gene: TRBV19; CDR3 protein: CASSETSGGQETQYF; CDR3 DNA: TGTGCCAGTAGTGAAACTAGCGGGGGACAAGAGACCCAGTACTTC
clone size: NA; D gene: NA; J gene: TRBJ2-4; V gene: TRBV6-6; CDR3 protein: CASSYSGSKNIQYF; CDR3 DNA: TGTGCCAGCAGTTACTCCGGGTCTAAAAACATTCAGTACTTC
clone size: NA; D gene: NA; J gene: TRBJ1-2; V gene: TRBV7-2; CDR3 protein: CASSTGFANYGYTF; CDR3 DNA: TGTGCCAGCAGCACAGGGTTCGCTAACTATGGCTACACCTTC
clone size: NA; D gene: TRBD2; J gene: TRBJ2-7; V gene: TRBV18; CDR3 protein: CASSPVAGEDEQYF; CDR3 DNA: TGTGCCAGCTCACCAGTAGCGGGGGAGGACGAGCAGTACTTC
clone size: few; D gene: NA; J gene: TRBJ1-3; V gene: TRBV5-1; CDR3 protein: CASSLGQEENTIYF; CDR3 DNA: TGCGCCAGCAGCTTGGGGCAGGAGGAAAACACCATATATTTT
clone size: NA; D gene: NA; J gene: TRBJ2-7; V gene: TRBV5-1; CDR3 protein: CASSLELGSYEQYF; CDR3 DNA: TGCGCCAGCAGCTTGGAACTGGGCTCCTACGAGCAGTACTTC
clone size: NA; D gene: TRBD1; J gene: TRBJ1-6; V gene: TRBV2; CDR3 protein: CASSADVWTGGLTGSYNSPLHF; CDR3 DNA: TGTGCCAGCAGTGCGGATGTGTGGACAGGGGGCCTCACGGGCTCCTATAATTCACCCCTCCACTTT
clone size: NA; D gene: TRBD1; J gene: TRBJ1-5; V gene: TRBV27; CDR3 protein: CASSLSTGFGNQPQHF; CDR3 DNA: TGTGCCAGCAGTTTATCGACAGGGTTCGGCAATCAGCCCCAGCATTTT
clone size: once; D gene: NA; J gene: TRBJ1-1; V gene: TRBV6-5; CDR3 protein: CASSYRSGQDEAFF; CDR3 DNA: TGTGCCAGCAGTTACCGAAGCGGACAAGATGAAGCTTTCTTT
clone size: NA; D gene: NA; J gene: TRBJ1-6; V gene: TRBV5-8; CDR3 protein: CASSKRAGKTDSPLHF; CDR3 DNA: TGTGCCAGCAGTAAGAGGGCAGGGAAGACGGATTCACCCCTCCACTTT
clone size: NA; D gene: TRBD1; J gene: TRBJ1-4; V gene: TRBV5-4; CDR3 protein: CASSERGQNEKLFF; CDR3 DNA: TGTGCCAGCAGCGAACGGGGACAGAACGAAAAACTGTTTTTT
clone size: NA; D gene: NA; J gene: TRBJ1-1; V gene: TRBV10-1; CDR3 protein: CASSVKDRTEKGTEAFF; CDR3 DNA: TGCGCCAGCAGTGTGAAGGACAGAACCGAAAAAGGGACTGAAGCTTTCTTT
clone size: NA; D gene: NA; J gene: TRBJ1-2; V gene: TRBV28; CDR3 protein: CAIGQPNRGGYTF; CDR3 DNA: TGTGCGATTGGGCAGCCCAACCGGGGAGGCTACACCTTC
clone size: once; D gene: NA; J gene: TRBJ2-1; V gene: TRBV7-3; CDR3 protein: CASSLAQGAYNEQFF; CDR3 DNA: TGTGCCAGCAGCTTGGCCCAGGGAGCCTACAATGAGCAGTTCTTC
clone size: NA; D gene: TRBD1; J gene: TRBJ2-7; V gene: TRBV6-1; CDR3 protein: CATGTGGAYEQYF; CDR3 DNA: TGTGCCACCGGGACAGGGGGCGCCTACGAGCAGTACTTC
clone size: few; D gene: NA; J gene: TRBJ1-1; V gene: TRBV7-3; CDR3 protein: CASSRSGRMNTEAFF; CDR3 DNA: TGTGCCAGCAGCCGATCTGGGAGAATGAACACTGAAGCTTTCTTT
clone size: NA; D gene: TRBD1; J gene: TRBJ1-2; V gene: TRBV2; CDR3 protein: CASSENRGGYGYTF; CDR3 DNA: TGTGCCAGCAGCGAAAACAGGGGAGGGTATGGCTACACCTTC
clone size: NA; D gene: NA; J gene: TRBJ2-7; V gene: TRBV7-6; CDR3 protein: CASSWGPNYEQYF; CDR3 DNA: TGTGCTAGCAGCTGGGGCCCTAACTACGAGCAGTACTTC
clone size: NA; D gene: TRBD1; J gene: TRBJ2-5; V gene: TRBV19; CDR3 protein: CASTDRGRETQYF; CDR3 DNA: TGTGCCAGTACGGACAGGGGAAGAGAGACCCAGTACTTC
clone size: few; D gene: NA; J gene: TRBJ2-7; V gene: TRBV5-5; CDR3 protein: CASNRDTWGEQYF; CDR3 DNA: TGTGCCAGCAATCGGGACACATGGGGGGAGCAGTACTTC
clone size: once; D gene: NA; J gene: TRBJ2-7; V gene: TRBV11-2; CDR3 protein: CASSSVRGSYEQYF; CDR3 DNA: TGTGCCAGCAGCTCCGTAAGGGGCTCCTACGAGCAGTACTTC
clone size: few; D gene: NA; J gene: TRBJ1-4; V gene: TRBV28; CDR3 protein: CASSPRRSLNEKLFF; CDR3 DNA: TGTGCCAGCAGTCCCCGACGCTCTCTTAATGAAAAACTGTTTTTT
clone size: NA; D gene: NA; J gene: TRBJ2-5; V gene: TRBV5-1; CDR3 protein: CASSPKAVGEEETQYF; CDR3 DNA: TGCGCCAGCAGCCCGAAAGCAGTGGGGGAGGAAGAGACCCAGTACTTC
clone size: NA; D gene: NA; J gene: TRBJ1-3; V gene: TRBV14; CDR3 protein: CASSQQTAGNTIYF; CDR3 DNA: TGTGCCAGCAGCCAACAGACAGCCGGAAACACCATATATTTT